The 21 T cell receptor beta chains reported below all come from one sample, sequenced in a study of blood T cell repertoires in COVID-19 (TCRdb year 2020). The protocol used for the library was the immunoSEQ multiplex PCR assay. TCRdb took over this immuneACCESS table, retaining in-frame rearrangements with V and J assigned. Such tables are incomplete; in checked studies, under half of the missing clones stem from an unresolved V gene, and the remainder is unexplained. This sample lists 210,000 or so clones; roughly nine tenths were detected once. The ten largest account for roughly 2% of the sample. What was sequenced was peripheral blood. The receptors here all came from a man aged 35 to 55 with active or convalescent COVID-19.

The chain combines TRBV5-8 with TRBJ1-2; 7 positions agree with TRBD1. Germline CDR1 is SGHTS and CDR2 is YDEGEE. V shed 1 base and J 4 bases; nucleotides not matched to a gene: 7. The CDR3 extends over 15 amino acids. The CDR3 DNA follows: TGTGCCAGCAGCTTGAATGACAGGGCGATCTATGGCTACACCTTC. Its protein is CASSLNDRAIYGYTF.

V gene TRBV5-6 combines with J gene TRBJ1-5; perhaps TRBD1 as D (5 bases). Germline CDR1 is SGHDT and CDR2 is YYEEEE. Trimming stripped 8 bases from V and 1 base from J, with 16 bases between. This CDR3 contains 15 residues. The CDR3 spells CASSQGRVSNQPQHF. CDR3 DNA sequence: TGTGCCAGTAGCCAGGGCAGGGTGAGCAATCAGCCCCAGCATTTT. Complete variable domain (other parts from reference TRBV5-6 and TRBJ1-5): DAGVTQSPTHLIKTRGQQVTLRCSPKSGHDTVSWYQQALGQGPQFIFQYYEEEERQRGNFPDRFSGHQFPNYSSELNVNALLLGDSALYLCASSQGRVSNQPQHFGDGTRLSIL.

The chain carries TRBV7-2 and TRBJ2-7, with 10 bases lining up with TRBD1. CDR1 SGHTA and CDR2 FQGNSA come from the germline V gene. J gave up 2 bases and V 5 bases, and 3 bases lay outside the gene matches. This CDR3 has 14 amino acids. The CDR3 reads CASSRDRGTYEQYF. The CDR3 nucleotides read TGTGCCAGCAGCCGGGACAGGGGTACCTACGAGCAGTACTTC.

CDR3 DNA: TGTGCCAGTACCCTGGGGGCGCATGGCAATCAGCCCCAGCATTTT. Its protein is CASTLGAHGNQPQHF. The genes are TRBV19 and TRBJ1-5; D possibly corresponds to TRBD1 (6 bases). CDR1 is LNHDA and CDR2 is SQIVND in the germline V gene (reference sequence). The ends were cut back, 7 bases at V and 2 bases at J, with 15 bases in the middle. This CDR3 contains 15 residues.

This clone was seen many times. The genes are TRBV9 and TRBJ1-1; weak D call: TRBD1 (5 bases). Germline V gene sequence: CDR1 SGDLS, CDR2 YYNGEE. The ends were cut back, 4 bases at V and 10 bases at J, with 14 bases in the middle. There are 12 residues in the CDR3. In DNA form, the CDR3 reads TGTGCCAGCAGCTCCACGATGGGGGGAGCTTTCTTT. Protein product: CASSSTMGGAFF.

The genes are TRBV28 and TRBJ1-2; D is uncertain. In germline, CDR1 is MDHEN, CDR2 SYDVKM. The CDR3 runs to 11 residues. The V and J ends lost 7 bases and 10 bases respectively, with 13 bases between them. CDR3 sequence (DNA): TGTGCCAGCACCAATCGGTACTTCTACACCTTC. Residues: CASTNRYFYTF.

This chain links TRBV3-1 (or the pseudogene TRBV3-2) with TRBJ2-7; a weak D match, TRBD1 (5 bases). V was pared by 0 bases and J by 1 base, with 10 bases between. The CDR3 is 15 residues long. CDR1 and CDR2 (germline): LGHDT, YNNKEL (reference sequence). The DNA of the CDR3 is TGTGCCAGCAGCCAAGAAATGGCAGGGTCCTACGAGCAGTACTTC. It is translated as CASSQEMAGSYEQYF.

This sequence joins TRBV7-9 and TRBJ1-4; D remains ambiguous. The length of the CDR3 is 15 residues. Trimming pared 5 bases from V and 5 bases from J, leaving 15 bases between. Germline CDR1 is SEHNR and CDR2 is FQNEAQ (reference sequence). Written as DNA, the CDR3 is TGTGCCAGCAGCCCCGTGCGGTCAATGAATGAAAAACTGTTTTTT. Amino acid sequence: CASSPVRSMNEKLFF.

Notes on this clone: An end of the junction does not agree with germline; a read error may underlie this. V usage is TRBV7-7 and J usage is TRBJ2-4, with D unclear. CDR1 is SSHAT and CDR2 is FNYEAQ in the germline V gene (reference sequence). The CDR3 has 16 amino acids. CDR3 nucleotides: TGTGCTAGCAGCTTATTGTTCGTATTACTCGGAAACATTCAGTACTTC. It encodes CASSLLFVLLGNIQYF.

In regard to this clone: The same CDR3 can be traced to other DNA sequences in this sample. This sequence joins TRBV2 and TRBJ1-5, with 7 bases lining up with TRBD1. V was pared by 6 bases and J by 2 bases, with 7 bases of the junction left unmatched. Germline assignment: CDR1 SNHLY and CDR2 FYNNEI. The CDR3 is made up of 15 amino acids. CDR3 in amino acids: CASSLGQRGNQPQHF. The CDR3 bases are TGTGCCAGCAGCCTGGGACAGAGGGGCAATCAGCCCCAGCATTTT.

The chain recombines TRBV5-1 with TRBJ2-3; the match to TRBD2 covers 10 bases. With 6 bases clipped from V and 0 bases from J, the junction kept 16 bases outside the gene matches. The CDR3 length is 19 residues. Germline V gene data show CDR1 as SGHRS and CDR2 as YFSETQ. The CDR3 bases are TGCGCCAGCAACAAGGACCCAACAGGACTAGCGGTCAGCACAGATACGCAGTATTTT. Translated: CASNKDPTGLAVSTDTQYF.

This clone has a single count. The rearrangement links TRBV27 to TRBJ2-2, with TRBD1 as a possible D gene (6 bases). V was cut by 0 bases and J by 5 bases, with 16 bases left in between. Per the germline V gene, CDR1 is MNHEY and CDR2 is SMNVEV (reference sequence). The CDR3 totals 17 residues. The CDR3 DNA reads as TGTGCCAGCAGTTTATCGGGGCAGGGGTTACCGACCGGGGAGCTGTTTTTT. Protein sequence: CASSLSGQGLPTGELFF.

The rearrangement uses TRBV5-6 and TRBJ2-3; D ambiguous. CDR1 and CDR2 (germline): SGHDT, YYEEEE. V lost 2 bases, J lost 6 bases, and 4 bases lay in between. The CDR3 covers 11 residues. This CDR3 reads CASSFFDTQYF. CDR3 DNA sequence: TGTGCCAGCAGCTTCTTTGATACGCAGTATTTT.

The gene calls are TRBV11-2 and TRBJ1-2, with D possibly matching TRBD1 (5 bases). Trimming took 5 bases from V and 8 from J, leaving 18 bases between them. Per the germline V gene, CDR1 is SGHAT and CDR2 is FQNNGV. There are 14 residues in the CDR3. The CDR3 sequence: CASSPRQNRGGYTF. The CDR3, as DNA: TGTGCCAGCAGCCCGCGACAGAATCGTGGAGGCTACACCTTC.

The chain employs TRBV3-1 (or the pseudogene TRBV3-2) and TRBJ2-3; possibly TRBD2 for D (5 bases). The CDR3 is 18 amino acids. Germline V CDR1 and CDR2: LGHDT, YNNKEL (reference sequence). V dropped 4 bases and J dropped 0 bases, with 20 bases sitting between them. Here the CDR3 reads CASSPAGRSGMSTDTQYF. In nucleotides, the CDR3 is TGTGCCAGCAGCCCCGCGGGTAGGAGCGGAATGAGCACAGATACGCAGTATTTT.

Only one count was recorded for this clone. J is TRBJ1-1 and V is TRBV2; TRBD1 might be the D (5 bases). V gave up 6 bases and J gave up 5 bases, with 19 bases separating them. The CDR3 runs to 15 residues. Germline assignment: CDR1 SNHLY and CDR2 FYNNEI. The CDR3 here is CASRRAGGSKTEAFF. CDR3 coding DNA: TGTGCCAGCAGGCGCGCGGGGGGGAGTAAAACTGAAGCTTTCTTT.

The chain is built from TRBV7-9 and TRBJ1-1; D gene ambiguous. V lost 3 bases and J lost 4, with 12 bases in between. The length of the CDR3 is 14 residues. Germline loops: CDR1 SEHNR, CDR2 FQNEAQ (reference sequence). CDR3: CASSFAHGVTEAFF. The CDR3, as DNA: TGTGCCAGCAGCTTCGCACACGGGGTCACTGAAGCTTTCTTT.

This chain uses TRBV5-1 with TRBJ2-7, with 9 positions matching TRBD1. Germline loops: CDR1 SGHRS, CDR2 YFSETQ. CDR3 size: 14 residues. V gave up 7 bases and J gave up 5 bases; unmatched junction bases: 10. CDR3 in amino acids: CASGTTGGNNEQYF. CDR3 DNA sequence: TGCGCCAGCGGAACGACAGGGGGTAATAACGAGCAGTACTTC.

V usage is TRBV19 and J usage is TRBJ2-1, with D tentatively TRBD1 (6 bases). The length of the CDR3 is 18 residues. Trimming took 7 bases from V and 6 from J, leaving 28 bases between them. Germline V gives CDR1 LNHDA, CDR2 SQIVND (reference sequence). The CDR3 DNA is TGTGCCAGTATCCCATCGAGTAGGGGGACGATAAGCATCAATGAGCAGTTCTTC. The encoded protein is CASIPSSRGTISINEQFF.

CDR3 in DNA: TGCGCCAGCAGCTTCGACTCACCCCCCTACGAGCAGTACTTC. It yields the protein CASSFDSPPYEQYF. The chain uses TRBV5-1 and TRBJ2-7, with D hard to call. V lost 2 bases and J 2 bases, leaving 11 bases between the germline ends. The CDR3 totals 14 residues. The V gene's germline CDR1 is SGHRS and CDR2 YFSETQ.

This clone was observed a few times. This chain links TRBV30 with TRBJ1-1; perhaps TRBD1 as D (6 bases). Trimming removed 2 bases at V and 1 base at J, with 8 bases between. The CDR3 is made up of 13 amino acids. Germline lookup yields CDR1 GTSNPN and CDR2 SVGIG (reference sequence). CDR3 nucleotide sequence: TGTGCCTGGAGTAAACAGGGGAACACTGAAGCTTTCTTT. Translation: CAWSKQGNTEAFF.